The 3 T cell receptor beta chains listed next were all sequenced from one sample in a study of OX40 agonist ivuxolimab in advanced cancers. Profiling relied on immunoSEQ multiplex PCR, and the TCRdb table lists in-frame clones only, not all of them. This table holds roughly 18,000 clones, more than 65% found once. The source was CD4+ or CD8+ T cells sorted from blood, collected in a trial of the OX40 agonist ivuxolimab. All receptors derive from an adult with an advanced solid tumor such as melanoma, head and neck, liver or kidney cancer.

This clone was found a few times. This rearrangement joins TRBV28 to TRBJ1-4, with 8 bases identical to TRBD1. Germline V gene sequence: CDR1 MDHEN, CDR2 SYDVKM. Trimming took 6 bases from V and 7 from J; bases not matched to a gene: 7. The CDR3 contains 14 residues. CDR3 in amino acids: CASSLAGGSEKLFF. CDR3 DNA: TGTGCCAGCAGCTTAGCAGGGGGCTCTGAAAAACTGTTTTTT.

This chain joins TRBV14 and TRBJ2-3; D may be TRBD1 (7 bases). The CDR3 extends over 13 amino acids. Germline V CDR1 and CDR2: SGHDN, FVKESK. V dropped 0 bases and J dropped 13 bases, with 14 bases sitting between them. The CDR3 protein is CASSQDRRGQEYF. CDR3 nucleotides: TGTGCCAGCAGCCAAGATCGGAGGGGGCAGGAGTATTTT.

This clone has only a few counts. This rearrangement joins TRBV27 to TRBJ2-5, with D unclear. V lost 5 bases, J lost 2 bases, and 12 bases lay in between. This CDR3 has 14 residues. Germline V gene lookup returns CDR1 MNHEY and CDR2 SMNVEV (reference sequence). CDR3 loop: CASSLNPEQETQYF. In nucleotides, the CDR3 is TGTGCCAGCAGTCTCAATCCGGAACAAGAGACCCAGTACTTC.